The 20 T cell receptor beta chains listed next were all sequenced from one sample in a study of blood T cell repertoires in COVID-19. Some clones are missing from TCRdb's copy, which holds only in-frame ones; the method was immunoSEQ multiplex PCR. The sample includes 180,000 or so clones, roughly 82% seen only once; the top ten take 11%. Material: PBMCs or T cells enriched from blood (not recorded which). The receptors were sampled from a man aged 45 to 65 who had recovered from COVID-19.

This clone was detected only once. This chain joins TRBV11-2 and TRBJ2-2, with 7 bases fitting TRBD2. From germline, CDR1 is SGHAT and CDR2 FQNNGV. The V gene end was trimmed by 2 bases and the J gene end by 4 bases; junction bases not matched to a gene: 10. CDR3 length: 17 residues. CDR3 bases: TGTGCCAGCAGCTTATTGAGTCGGACTAGTCCCACCGGGGAGCTGTTTTTT. Its protein is CASSLLSRTSPTGELFF.

The chain recombines TRBV9 with TRBJ2-1; 11 bases are a match to TRBD1. CDR3 length: 15 residues. Losses at the gene ends were 3 bases for V and 5 bases for J; bases not matched to a gene: 4. In germline, CDR1 is SGDLS, CDR2 YYNGEE. CDR3 in DNA: TGTGCCAGCAGCGGGACAGGGGGCGCCAACAATGAGCAGTTCTTC. Its translation is CASSGTGGANNEQFF.

This clone was picked up many times. The CDR3 reads CASSPGQGRETQYF. The CDR3 coding sequence is TGTGCCAGCAGTCCAGGACAGGGGAGGGAGACCCAGTACTTC. V is TRBV28 and J is TRBJ2-5; 9 nucleotides line up with TRBD1. The length of the CDR3 is 14 residues. Germline V gene sequence: CDR1 MDHEN, CDR2 SYDVKM. The J segment lost 5 bases and the V segment lost 5 bases, leaving 6 bases of the junction unmatched.

The rearrangement joins TRBV6-5 to TRBJ2-1; 8 nucleotides line up with TRBD1. The CDR3 is 11 residues long. With V trimmed by 4 bases and J by 12 bases, 2 bases remained unmatched. The germline V gene encodes CDR1 MNHEY and CDR2 SVGAGI. Here the CDR3 reads CASSFGQGQFF. For the CDR3, the DNA is TGTGCCAGCAGTTTCGGACAGGGGCAGTTCTTC.

V usage is TRBV7-2 and J usage is TRBJ2-2, with D perhaps matching TRBD1 (6 bases). V lost 5 bases and J 7 bases, leaving 14 bases between the germline ends. Germline CDR1 is SGHTA and CDR2 is FQGNSA. This CDR3 is 14 amino acids long. The CDR3 protein is CASSRNRDGGELFF. The DNA for the CDR3 is TGTGCCAGCAGCCGGAACAGGGACGGCGGGGAGCTGTTTTTT.

This chain links TRBV14 with TRBJ1-1; D perhaps matches TRBD1 (5 bases). The CDR3 loop spans 13 amino acids. V was clipped by 7 bases and J by 3 bases, with 12 bases between them. Germline V gene data show CDR1 as SGHDN and CDR2 as FVKESK. CDR3 nucleotides: TGTGCCAGCACCCCGACAGTATACACTGAAGCTTTCTTT. This sequence encodes CASTPTVYTEAFF.

V usage is TRBV7-9 and J usage is TRBJ2-2; 9 bases line up with TRBD1. The CDR3 has 15 residues. The junction had 7 bases not matched to a gene; V was cut back by 5 bases and J by 6 bases. The germline gives CDR1 SEHNR, CDR2 FQNEAQ (reference sequence). The CDR3 coding sequence is TGTGCCAGCAGCGCAGGGACAGGGAGACCCGGGGAGCTGTTTTTT. Protein: CASSAGTGRPGELFF.

The chain couples TRBV15 to TRBJ1-2, with TRBD1 identical over 10 bases. The CDR3 is 14 amino acids. The germline gives CDR1 LNHNV, CDR2 YYDKDF (reference sequence). V lost 3 bases, J lost 6 bases, and 4 bases stayed unmatched. The CDR3 spells CATSRDRGYDGYTF. The DNA for the CDR3 is TGTGCCACCAGCAGGGACAGGGGGTATGATGGCTACACCTTC.

V is TRBV19 and J is TRBJ1-5; TRBD1 is a possible D gene (6 bases). The CDR3 spans 14 residues. V gave up 5 bases and J gave up 6 bases, with 14 bases separating them. Germline CDR1 LNHDA, CDR2 SQIVND (reference sequence). The CDR3 spells CASSLYRVTQPQHF. In DNA form, the CDR3 reads TGTGCCAGTAGTTTGTACAGGGTGACTCAGCCCCAGCATTTT.

Note on this clone: An end of the junction does not agree with germline; a read error may underlie this. This sample includes further DNA sequences coding for the same CDR3. The rearrangement uses TRBV19 and TRBJ2-1; D not resolved. The length of the CDR3 is 15 residues. From germline, CDR1 is LNHDA and CDR2 SQIVND (reference sequence). This CDR3 is CASRIDRSSYNEQFF. As DNA, the CDR3 is TGTGCCAGTAGGATAGACCGGAGCTCCTACAATGAGCAGTTCTTC.

The chain carries TRBV3-1 (or the pseudogene TRBV3-2) and TRBJ2-3, with D perhaps matching TRBD1 (6 bases). The germline gives CDR1 LGHDT, CDR2 YNNKEL (reference sequence). This CDR3 has 12 amino acids. Trimming cost V 5 bases and J 6 bases, with 9 bases left between them. The CDR3 loop is CASSERGDTQYF. CDR3 sequence (DNA): TGTGCCAGCAGCGAGAGGGGGGATACGCAGTATTTT.

This chain uses TRBV30 with TRBJ2-7, with 8 bases aligning to TRBD1. With V trimmed by 2 bases and J by 2 bases, 8 bases remained unmatched. The CDR3 covers 15 residues. Germline V gene data show CDR1 as GTSNPN and CDR2 as SVGIG (reference sequence). The CDR3 DNA reads as TGTGCCTGGAGTATAACCGGGACAGGAGCCTACGAGCAGTACTTC. Protein product: CAWSITGTGAYEQYF.

The genes are TRBV27 and TRBJ2-7; weak D call: TRBD2 (6 bases). The CDR3 consists of 14 residues. Germline CDR1 MNHEY, CDR2 SMNVEV (reference sequence). V shed 4 bases and J shed 2 bases, with 12 bases lying between them. The CDR3 DNA reads TGTGCCAGCAGTTGGAGGGGCTTAACCTACGAGCAGTACTTC. It codes for CASSWRGLTYEQYF.

The chain uses TRBV4-1 and TRBJ2-1; D is uncertain. Germline V lookup: CDR1 MGHRA, CDR2 YSYEKL. The CDR3 is made up of 18 amino acids. V was cut by 0 bases and J by 0 bases, with 15 bases left in between. CDR3 residues: CASSQEPGSTSSYNEQFF. DNA of the CDR3: TGCGCCAGCAGCCAAGAGCCGGGTAGCACCAGCTCCTACAATGAGCAGTTCTTC.

This chain connects TRBV5-6 to TRBJ1-6; tentatively, D is TRBD1 (6 bases). Trimming shortened V by 4 bases and J by 14 bases, and 22 bases separated the two germline ends. Germline-derived CDR1 and CDR2 are SGHDT and YYEEEE. The CDR3 is made up of 15 amino acids. The CDR3 here is CASSRGRVGGMSLHF. For the CDR3, the DNA is TGTGCCAGCAGCCGTGGGCGGGTAGGGGGAATGTCCCTCCACTTT. The whole variable domain, filled in from reference TRBV5-6 and TRBJ1-6, reads DAGVTQSPTHLIKTRGQQVTLRCSPKSGHDTVSWYQQALGQGPQFIFQYYEEEERQRGNFPDRFSGHQFPNYSSELNVNALLLGDSALYLCASSRGRVGGMSLHFGNGTRLTVT.

V gene TRBV4-1 combines with J gene TRBJ1-4, with D tentatively TRBD1 (5 bases). CDR3 length equals 16 residues. The germline V gene encodes CDR1 MGHRA and CDR2 YSYEKL. V gave up 1 base and J gave up 7 bases, with 16 bases separating them. CDR3 loop: CASSQAQAAGIEKLFF. CDR3 bases: TGCGCCAGCAGCCAAGCTCAGGCGGCAGGGATTGAAAAACTGTTTTTT.

The J gene is TRBJ2-2, the V gene TRBV28; perhaps TRBD1 as D (6 bases). Per the germline V gene, CDR1 is MDHEN and CDR2 is SYDVKM. This CDR3 is 14 amino acids long. Trimming took 4 bases from V and 6 from J, leaving 12 bases between them. CDR3 loop: CASSYRVFAGELFF. CDR3 DNA sequence: TGTGCCAGCAGTTACAGGGTTTTCGCCGGGGAGCTGTTTTTT.

The chain couples TRBV7-9 to TRBJ1-4; 7 nucleotides match TRBD1. J was trimmed by 6 bases and V by 1 base; bases with no gene match: 5. Germline V gene lookup returns CDR1 SEHNR and CDR2 FQNEAQ (reference sequence). This CDR3 is 15 amino acids long. CDR3 sequence reads: CASSLDPGGDEKLFF. The CDR3 DNA reads as TGTGCCAGCAGCTTAGATCCAGGGGGAGATGAAAAACTGTTTTTT.

This clone appeared once. J is TRBJ2-2 and V is TRBV19; unclear D gene. The V gene lost 6 bases and the J gene lost 6 bases, with 8 bases spanning the gap. Germline CDR1 is LNHDA and CDR2 is SQIVND (reference sequence). The CDR3 loop spans 12 amino acids. CDR3 in amino acids: CASRLVPGELFF. The CDR3 bases are TGTGCCAGTAGACTGGTTCCCGGGGAGCTGTTTTTT.

This clone was picked up one time. The J gene is TRBJ1-6, the V gene TRBV5-1; the match to TRBD1 covers 9 bases. From germline, CDR1 is SGHRS and CDR2 YFSETQ. The CDR3 spans 15 residues. Germline trimming cut 2 bases from V and 8 bases from J; bases unmatched to any gene: 5. The CDR3 loop reads CASSLRDRDDSPLHF. CDR3 DNA sequence: TGCGCCAGCAGCTTAAGGGACAGGGATGATTCACCCCTCCACTTT.